This TCR beta chain was observed in a study of T cell responses to AZD1222 COVID-19 vaccine (TCRdb year 2021). Context from the whole study: A total of over 230 trial participants underwent TCR sequencing, of whom about 210 received two doses of AZD1222 and 26 received two doses of the MenACWY control vaccine. Trial participants were enrolled by age into 18-55, 56-69 and 70-plus year subgroups, with around 140, 26 and 57 TCR-sequenced participants respectively.

Study-level results and caveats: Participants were mostly white British, with more females than males. The authors suggested clonal diversity may have been underestimated. Reportedly, almost half of the unique spike-specific TCRs recognized epitopes lying outside the regions that are mutated in the B.1.351 and B.1.1.7 variants. Conclusions about previously exposed vaccinees are limited, since just six AZD1222 recipients were seropositive for SARS-CoV-2 at baseline. No day 14 peak-response samples were available, so repertoires were characterized only after the peak T cell response. The whole spike protein was spanned by vaccine-associated CD4 TCRs, and dominant responses were seen in regions 160-218 and 743-854. In the small 56-69-year group, the increase in depth fell short of significance, most likely because of low power. After two AZD1222 doses, both the breadth and the depth of spike-specific TCRs were significantly higher than at day 0 and than in MenACWY recipients.

The time point label for this specimen denotes: about 28 days (+/-7) after the second vaccine dose. Because spike-specific TCR depth and breadth did not differ between the two schedules, AZD1222 recipients who got a second dose at roughly 4 weeks were pooled with those who got a second dose at roughly 12 weeks. The vaccinee samples were drawn from two UK trials, COV001 and COV002, one of which was a single-blind randomized controlled phase 2/3 trial testing AZD1222 (ChAdOx1 nCoV-19) in healthy adults. For TCRbeta chain sequencing, PBMC samples were collected from trial participants at day 0 and at day 28 after the second dose. The CDR3 regions of human TCRbeta chains were subjected to immunosequencing. The authors' analysis ran thus. Repertoire TCRs were matched against a reference library of SARS-CoV-2-specific TCRs generated with the MIRA antigen-specificity platform. Breadth was defined as the fraction of unique TCRs that were SARS-CoV-2-associated. Depth was defined as the fraction of total T cells that were SARS-CoV-2-associated. Each spike-specific TCR was assigned to its reactive spike region and to a CD4 or CD8 class using the MIRA data. Log10-transformed breadth and depth values were compared by one-way ANOVA with Sidak's multiple comparisons tests. The table was pulled from immuneACCESS by TCRdb, which kept in-frame rearrangements only. Such tables lose some clones; where checked, under half of the loss comes from unresolved V genes, and the rest has no known cause. V and J calls and clone size are as listed in that table; D and trimming were resolved from the DNA. This sample gives 150,000 to 200,000 clones in total; approximately 90% of them show up just once. Of the sample, around 26% falls within the top ten clones.

Reading the germline V gene (reference sequence) gives CDR1 LNHDA and CDR2 SQIVND. Here V drops 5 bases and J drops 2 bases, and the junction holds 7 bases not matched to any gene. Including cysteine and phenylalanine, the CDR3 has 15 amino acids. Only the CDR3 DNA is retained, 45 bases long and in frame from the first base. As to this clone: The clone's antigen remains unknown. No much larger clone is present one base from it, and per-base qualities are unavailable.

The specimen comprised peripheral blood, sampled 28 days after the second AZD1222 dose. The chain links TRBV19 with TRBJ2-7; 9 bases in the middle match TRBD2. The origin of this receptor is an adult who received the AZD1222 COVID-19 vaccine. The DNA reads TGTGCCAGTAGTCCTAGCGGGACATCAGCCTACGAGCAGTACTTC. This is translated as CASSPSGTSAYEQYF.